A selection of T cell receptor beta chains follows, all from one sample in a study of beta chain features in type 1 diabetes. Here immunoSEQ multiplex PCR was the method, and the copy in TCRdb shows in-frame clones only, minus some. The table records approximately 730,000 clones, roughly 13% of them present only once. Sequencing was performed on naive CD4+ T cells from blood. The receptors were gathered from a man between 18 and 29 years old with type 1 diabetes. Each CDR3 is given with its conserved first and last residue.

v_gene	j_gene	CDR3aa
TRBV30	TRBJ2-7	CAAGGGPYEQYF
TRBV28	TRBJ2-1	CASSFSSGGAAEQFF
TRBV10-3	TRBJ1-4	CAISERAEQEKLFF
TRBV28	TRBJ2-1	CASHGLQSHGGSYNEQFF
TRBV7-9	TRBJ1-2	CASSRDGFGYTF
TRBV1	TRBJ2-7	CTSSQVHLSGYEQYF
TRBV30	TRBJ1-1	CAWSGLRDRAAFF
TRBV30	TRBJ1-2	CAWIGPGRGYTF
TRBV14	TRBJ1-5	CASSAGGQELHF
TRBV27	TRBJ1-1	CASKMVGTEAFF
TRBV25-1	TRBJ2-1	CASSEFLAGGLNNEQFF
TRBV20-1	TRBJ2-3	CSARLADTQYF
TRBV30	TRBJ2-1	CACSDPYSYNEQFF
TRBV7-2	TRBJ2-3	CASSFIGLTTDTQYF
TRBV11-3	TRBJ2-1	CASSPRTGGLDEQFF
TRBV6-5	TRBJ1-1	CASRQGISNTEAFF
TRBV6-1	TRBJ2-2	CASSPRDTGELFF
TRBV7-2	TRBJ1-3	CASSSRQGARNTIYF
TRBV15	TRBJ1-4	CATSRDKGDKLFF
TRBV27	NA	CASSSRYEQYF
TRBV7-3	TRBJ1-1	CASSLGGRNTEAFF
TRBV4-1	TRBJ1-4	CASSQVGTGLNEKLFF
TRBV27	TRBJ1-2	CASSSQPNYGYTF
TRBV2	TRBJ1-5	CASRQTVSNQPQHF
TRBV10-3	TRBJ2-1	CAISEGLAGGEQFF
TRBV30	TRBJ1-1	CAWSVVASSDTEAFF
TRBV15	TRBJ2-1	CATSRASGTVKNEQFF
TRBV29-1	TRBJ2-7	CSVGSGGISYEQYF
TRBV5-4	TRBJ1-6	CASSSPGQGKSPLHF
TRBV5-6	TRBJ1-2	CASSWEGLANYGYTF
TRBV18	TRBJ2-7	CASSLEESSYEQYF
TRBV13	TRBJ2-7	CASSPRQGTYEQYF
TRBV6-6	TRBJ1-1	CASSSMAVNTEAFF
TRBV27	TRBJ2-3	CASSLPSTDTQYF
TRBV10-3	TRBJ1-1	CAISKTVNTEAFF
TRBV10-3	TRBJ1-1	CAISDLDYTEAFF
TRBV30	TRBJ2-6	CAWSSEAYLSGANVLTF
TRBV7-9	TRBJ1-1	CASSLAGPDYAEAFF
TRBV6-1	TRBJ2-1	CASSVRLSGGTNEQFF
TRBV7-2	TRBJ1-2	CASSLKGSPNYGYTF
TRBV19	TRBJ2-5	CASSIGLAGGWETQYF
TRBV5-1	TRBJ2-3	CASSGTGSPTDTQYF
TRBV6-1	TRBJ1-2	CASLGQGLYGYTF
TRBV27	TRBJ2-3	CASSFLAGGSDTQYF
TRBV7-2	TRBJ2-1	CASSRDWVAGNNEQFF
TRBV15	TRBJ2-2	CATSRDLGNTGELFF
TRBV29-1	TRBJ2-1	CSVSGGGDNEQFF
TRBV7-8	TRBJ2-4	CASSLASGTGSLAKNIQYF
TRBV5-6	TRBJ2-2	CASSQYTGELFF
TRBV10-3	TRBJ2-5	CAIGNPDGGRETQYF
TRBV7-2	TRBJ2-1	CASRVSVASYNEQFF
TRBV5-1	TRBJ2-2	CASSIGLAGALNTGELFF